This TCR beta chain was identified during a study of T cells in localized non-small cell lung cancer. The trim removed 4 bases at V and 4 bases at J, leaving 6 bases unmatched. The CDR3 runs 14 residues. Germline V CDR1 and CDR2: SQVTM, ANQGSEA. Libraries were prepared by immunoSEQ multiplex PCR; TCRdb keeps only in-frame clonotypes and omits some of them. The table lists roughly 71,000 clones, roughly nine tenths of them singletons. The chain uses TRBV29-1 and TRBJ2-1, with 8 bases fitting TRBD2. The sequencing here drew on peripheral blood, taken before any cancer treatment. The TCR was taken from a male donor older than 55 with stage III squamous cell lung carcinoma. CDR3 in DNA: TGCAGCGTTGGCGGGGGGCGTAATTACAATGAGCAGTTCTTC. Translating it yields CSVGGGRNYNEQFF.